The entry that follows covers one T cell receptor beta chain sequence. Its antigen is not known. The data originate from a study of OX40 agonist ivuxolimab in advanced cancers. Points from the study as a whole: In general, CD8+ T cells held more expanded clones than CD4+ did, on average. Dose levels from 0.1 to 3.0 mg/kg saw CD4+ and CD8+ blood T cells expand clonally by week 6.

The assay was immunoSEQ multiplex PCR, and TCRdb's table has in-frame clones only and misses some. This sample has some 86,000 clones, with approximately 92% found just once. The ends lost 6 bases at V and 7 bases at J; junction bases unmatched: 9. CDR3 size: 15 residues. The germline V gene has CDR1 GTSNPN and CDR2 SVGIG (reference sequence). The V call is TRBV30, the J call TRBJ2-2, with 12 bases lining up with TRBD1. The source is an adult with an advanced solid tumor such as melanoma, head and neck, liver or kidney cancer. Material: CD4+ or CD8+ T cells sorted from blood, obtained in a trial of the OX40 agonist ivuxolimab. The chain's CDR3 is CACWGDRGRDGELFF. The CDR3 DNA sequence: TGTGCCTGTTGGGGGGACAGGGGGCGCGACGGGGAGCTGTTTTTT.